This T cell receptor (beta chain) is drawn from a study of post-analysis software for immune sequencing data. Study-level results: About five TRBV segments were more frequent in patients than controls; TRBV5-6, TRBV5-1 and TRBV20-1 belonged to this group.

The authors incorporated unique molecular identifiers into the TCR beta cDNA libraries. TCRdb re-analysed the PCR reads in MiXCR, keeping a single row per CDR3 protein. The sample lists 150,000 to 200,000 distinct CDR3 sequences, about 34% occurring once. The CDR3 totals 15 residues. Only a few counts were recorded for this clonotype. Its antigen is as yet unknown. The chain has TRBV21-1 and TRBJ1-5; the table calls TRBD1, which could not be checked here. TRBV21-1 is listed as a pseudogene. Sample: blood, taken after autologous hematopoietic stem cell transplantation. This receptor was taken from a girl aged 5-17 years with multiple sclerosis. In DNA form, the CDR3 reads TGTGCCAGCAGCAAACCTAGGGGCGGGGATCAGCCCCAGCATTTT. Protein: CASSKPRGGDQPQHF.